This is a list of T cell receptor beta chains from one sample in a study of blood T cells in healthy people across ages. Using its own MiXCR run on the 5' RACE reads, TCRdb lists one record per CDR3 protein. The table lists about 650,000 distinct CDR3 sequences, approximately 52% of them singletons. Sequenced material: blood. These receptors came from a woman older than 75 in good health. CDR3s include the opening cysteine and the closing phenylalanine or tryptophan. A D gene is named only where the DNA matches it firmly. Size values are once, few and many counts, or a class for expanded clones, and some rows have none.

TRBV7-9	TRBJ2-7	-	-	CASRPMGGAYEQYF	TGTGCCAGCAGACCGATGGGGGGAGCCTACGAGCAGTACTTC
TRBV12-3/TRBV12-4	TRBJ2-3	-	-	CASSLVRWDTQYF	TGTGCCAGCAGTTTAGTGAGGTGGGATACGCAGTATTTT
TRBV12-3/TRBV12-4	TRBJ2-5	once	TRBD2	CASSSIPASGEETQYF	TGTGCCAGCAGCTCAATTCCGGCTAGCGGGGAAGAGACCCAGTACTTC
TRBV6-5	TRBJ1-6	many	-	CASTLTGGGGSPLHF	TGTGCCAGCACCTTAACAGGTGGGGGTGGTTCACCCCTCCACTTT
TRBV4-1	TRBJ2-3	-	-	CASASTDTRYF	TGCGCCAGCGCAAGCACAGATACGCGGTATTTT
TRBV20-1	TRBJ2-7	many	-	CSARSSSSDSTYEQYF	TGCAGTGCTAGATCCTCCTCCAGCGACAGTACCTACGAGCAGTACTTC
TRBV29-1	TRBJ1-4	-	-	CSTADRANEKLFF	TGCAGCACCGCCGACCGGGCTAATGAAAAACTGTTTTTT
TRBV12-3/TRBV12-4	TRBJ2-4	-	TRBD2	CASSFSGLENHIQYF	TGTGCCAGCAGTTTCTCGGGACTAGAGAATCACATTCAGTACTTC
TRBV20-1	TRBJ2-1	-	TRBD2	CSARDAGGIDSEQFF	TGCAGTGCTAGAGATGCGGGGGGTATAGATAGTGAGCAGTTCTTC
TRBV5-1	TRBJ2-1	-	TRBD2	CASSLGLAGVVSDEQFF	TGCGCCAGCAGCTTGGGACTAGCGGGAGTAGTGTCCGATGAGCAGTTCTTC
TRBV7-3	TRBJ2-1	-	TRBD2	CASSFLGGGERNEQFF	TGTGCCAGCAGCTTCCTCGGGGGGGGCGAACGCAATGAGCAGTTCTTC
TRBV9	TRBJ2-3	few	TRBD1	CASTPSGQGITDTQYF	TGTGCCAGCACCCCATCGGGACAGGGGATCACAGATACGCAGTATTTT
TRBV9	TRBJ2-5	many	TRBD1	CASSLRGQEETQYF	TGTGCCAGCAGCCTCAGAGGACAGGAAGAGACCCAGTACTTC
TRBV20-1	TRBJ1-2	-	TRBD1	CSARDNGQGAAGYTF	TGCAGTGCTAGAGATAACGGACAGGGGGCCGCGGGCTACACCTTC
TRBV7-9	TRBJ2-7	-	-	CASSLVVGPYEQYF	TGTGCCAGCAGCTTAGTGGTCGGTCCCTACGAGCAGTACTTC
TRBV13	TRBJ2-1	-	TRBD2	CASSGGGWYNEQFF	TGTGCCAGCAGCGGGGGGGGGTGGTACAATGAGCAGTTCTTC
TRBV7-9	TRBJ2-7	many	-	CASRYQGGEQYF	TGTGCCAGCAGGTACCAGGGAGGCGAGCAGTACTTC
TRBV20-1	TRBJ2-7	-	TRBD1	CSAFRDRGYEQYF	TGCAGTGCATTCCGGGACAGGGGATACGAGCAGTACTTC
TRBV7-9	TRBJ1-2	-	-	CASSLEGAGNYGYTF	TGTGCCAGCAGCTTAGAAGGGGCTGGAAACTATGGCTACACCTTC
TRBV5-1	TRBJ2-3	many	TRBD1	CASSGTGGTDTQYF	TGCGCCAGCAGTGGGACAGGAGGCACAGATACGCAGTATTTT
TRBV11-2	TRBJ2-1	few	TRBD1	CASSSHRGDEQFF	TGTGCCAGCAGCTCACACAGGGGAGATGAGCAGTTCTTC
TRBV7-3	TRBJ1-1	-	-	CAGNFSVNTEAFF	TGTGCCGGCAACTTCAGCGTCAACACTGAAGCTTTCTTT
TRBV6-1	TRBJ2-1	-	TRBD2	CASSEAWEGKEQFF	TGTGCCAGCAGTGAAGCCTGGGAGGGAAAGGAGCAGTTCTTC
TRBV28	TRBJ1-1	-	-	CASSNLREGEAFF	TGTGCCAGCAGTAATCTAAGGGAGGGTGAAGCTTTCTTT
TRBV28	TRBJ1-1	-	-	CASRPFLGHSTTEAFF	TGTGCCAGCAGACCATTCCTGGGACACTCAACCACTGAAGCTTTCTTT
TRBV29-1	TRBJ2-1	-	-	CSVQAGQSSHEQFF	TGCAGCGTTCAAGCGGGCCAGTCGAGTCATGAGCAGTTCTTC
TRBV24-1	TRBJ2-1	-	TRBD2	CATSDSGTSGQDMLHSYNEQFF	TGTGCCACCAGTGACTCTGGGACTAGCGGGCAAGACATGCTCCACTCCTACAATGAGCAGTTCTTC
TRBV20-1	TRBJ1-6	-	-	CSASRDRNNSPLHF	TGCAGTGCTAGCCGGGACCGCAATAATTCACCCCTCCACTTT
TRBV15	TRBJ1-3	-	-	CATSRGGTKRLGNTIYF	TGTGCCACCAGCAGAGGGGGGACGAAGCGTCTCGGAAACACCATATATTTT
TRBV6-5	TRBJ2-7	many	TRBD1	CASGTGVGSYEQYF	TGTGCCAGCGGGACAGGGGTAGGATCCTACGAGCAGTACTTC
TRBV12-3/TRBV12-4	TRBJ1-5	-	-	CASSFSGTSAQPQHF	TGTGCCAGCAGTTTCTCCGGGACTTCGGCTCAGCCCCAGCATTTT
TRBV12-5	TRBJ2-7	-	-	CASGGYQVAQYF	TGTGCTAGTGGGGGGTATCAGGTCGCGCAGTACTTC
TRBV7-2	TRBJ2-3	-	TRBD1	CASSARGQGIDTQYF	TGTGCCAGCAGCGCCCGGGGACAGGGAATAGATACGCAGTATTTT
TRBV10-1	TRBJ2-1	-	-	CASSGGIYNEQFF	TGCGCCAGCAGTGGGGGGATTTACAATGAGCAGTTCTTC
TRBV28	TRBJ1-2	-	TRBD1	CASSIPGQGAYGYTF	TGTGCCAGCAGTATACCAGGACAGGGGGCATATGGCTACACCTTC
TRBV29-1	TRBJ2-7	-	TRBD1	CSVVSGQGGEQYF	TGCAGCGTTGTGTCAGGACAGGGAGGCGAGCAGTACTTC
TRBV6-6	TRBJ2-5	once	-	CASSRPDETQYF	TGTGCCAGCAGTCGACCGGATGAGACCCAGTACTTC
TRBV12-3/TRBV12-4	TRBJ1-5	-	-	CASSPPRSGVSQPQHF	TGTGCCAGCAGTCCACCCAGGTCAGGGGTTAGTCAGCCCCAGCATTTT
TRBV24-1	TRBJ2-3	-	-	CATSDFGSGVTDTQYF	TGTGCCACCAGTGATTTCGGCAGTGGTGTTACGGATACGCAGTATTTT
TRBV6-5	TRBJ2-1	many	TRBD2	CASSTSGGRNEQFF	TGTGCCAGCAGTACTAGCGGGGGAAGGAATGAGCAGTTCTTC
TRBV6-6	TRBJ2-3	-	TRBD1	CASSPAGTGTYEQYF	TGTGCCAGCAGCCCTGCCGGGACAGGCACCTACGAGCAGTATTTT
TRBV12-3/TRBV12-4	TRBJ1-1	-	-	CASSSIQVRENTEAFF	TGTGCCAGCAGTTCCATACAGGTTCGGGAGAACACTGAAGCTTTCTTT
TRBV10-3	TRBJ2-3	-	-	CAISESTDTDTQYF	TGTGCCATCAGTGAGTCGACCGACACAGATACGCAGTATTTT
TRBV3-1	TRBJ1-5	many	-	CASSPTPAGVQPQHF	TGTGCCAGCAGCCCCACCCCTGCGGGAGTTCAGCCCCAGCATTTT